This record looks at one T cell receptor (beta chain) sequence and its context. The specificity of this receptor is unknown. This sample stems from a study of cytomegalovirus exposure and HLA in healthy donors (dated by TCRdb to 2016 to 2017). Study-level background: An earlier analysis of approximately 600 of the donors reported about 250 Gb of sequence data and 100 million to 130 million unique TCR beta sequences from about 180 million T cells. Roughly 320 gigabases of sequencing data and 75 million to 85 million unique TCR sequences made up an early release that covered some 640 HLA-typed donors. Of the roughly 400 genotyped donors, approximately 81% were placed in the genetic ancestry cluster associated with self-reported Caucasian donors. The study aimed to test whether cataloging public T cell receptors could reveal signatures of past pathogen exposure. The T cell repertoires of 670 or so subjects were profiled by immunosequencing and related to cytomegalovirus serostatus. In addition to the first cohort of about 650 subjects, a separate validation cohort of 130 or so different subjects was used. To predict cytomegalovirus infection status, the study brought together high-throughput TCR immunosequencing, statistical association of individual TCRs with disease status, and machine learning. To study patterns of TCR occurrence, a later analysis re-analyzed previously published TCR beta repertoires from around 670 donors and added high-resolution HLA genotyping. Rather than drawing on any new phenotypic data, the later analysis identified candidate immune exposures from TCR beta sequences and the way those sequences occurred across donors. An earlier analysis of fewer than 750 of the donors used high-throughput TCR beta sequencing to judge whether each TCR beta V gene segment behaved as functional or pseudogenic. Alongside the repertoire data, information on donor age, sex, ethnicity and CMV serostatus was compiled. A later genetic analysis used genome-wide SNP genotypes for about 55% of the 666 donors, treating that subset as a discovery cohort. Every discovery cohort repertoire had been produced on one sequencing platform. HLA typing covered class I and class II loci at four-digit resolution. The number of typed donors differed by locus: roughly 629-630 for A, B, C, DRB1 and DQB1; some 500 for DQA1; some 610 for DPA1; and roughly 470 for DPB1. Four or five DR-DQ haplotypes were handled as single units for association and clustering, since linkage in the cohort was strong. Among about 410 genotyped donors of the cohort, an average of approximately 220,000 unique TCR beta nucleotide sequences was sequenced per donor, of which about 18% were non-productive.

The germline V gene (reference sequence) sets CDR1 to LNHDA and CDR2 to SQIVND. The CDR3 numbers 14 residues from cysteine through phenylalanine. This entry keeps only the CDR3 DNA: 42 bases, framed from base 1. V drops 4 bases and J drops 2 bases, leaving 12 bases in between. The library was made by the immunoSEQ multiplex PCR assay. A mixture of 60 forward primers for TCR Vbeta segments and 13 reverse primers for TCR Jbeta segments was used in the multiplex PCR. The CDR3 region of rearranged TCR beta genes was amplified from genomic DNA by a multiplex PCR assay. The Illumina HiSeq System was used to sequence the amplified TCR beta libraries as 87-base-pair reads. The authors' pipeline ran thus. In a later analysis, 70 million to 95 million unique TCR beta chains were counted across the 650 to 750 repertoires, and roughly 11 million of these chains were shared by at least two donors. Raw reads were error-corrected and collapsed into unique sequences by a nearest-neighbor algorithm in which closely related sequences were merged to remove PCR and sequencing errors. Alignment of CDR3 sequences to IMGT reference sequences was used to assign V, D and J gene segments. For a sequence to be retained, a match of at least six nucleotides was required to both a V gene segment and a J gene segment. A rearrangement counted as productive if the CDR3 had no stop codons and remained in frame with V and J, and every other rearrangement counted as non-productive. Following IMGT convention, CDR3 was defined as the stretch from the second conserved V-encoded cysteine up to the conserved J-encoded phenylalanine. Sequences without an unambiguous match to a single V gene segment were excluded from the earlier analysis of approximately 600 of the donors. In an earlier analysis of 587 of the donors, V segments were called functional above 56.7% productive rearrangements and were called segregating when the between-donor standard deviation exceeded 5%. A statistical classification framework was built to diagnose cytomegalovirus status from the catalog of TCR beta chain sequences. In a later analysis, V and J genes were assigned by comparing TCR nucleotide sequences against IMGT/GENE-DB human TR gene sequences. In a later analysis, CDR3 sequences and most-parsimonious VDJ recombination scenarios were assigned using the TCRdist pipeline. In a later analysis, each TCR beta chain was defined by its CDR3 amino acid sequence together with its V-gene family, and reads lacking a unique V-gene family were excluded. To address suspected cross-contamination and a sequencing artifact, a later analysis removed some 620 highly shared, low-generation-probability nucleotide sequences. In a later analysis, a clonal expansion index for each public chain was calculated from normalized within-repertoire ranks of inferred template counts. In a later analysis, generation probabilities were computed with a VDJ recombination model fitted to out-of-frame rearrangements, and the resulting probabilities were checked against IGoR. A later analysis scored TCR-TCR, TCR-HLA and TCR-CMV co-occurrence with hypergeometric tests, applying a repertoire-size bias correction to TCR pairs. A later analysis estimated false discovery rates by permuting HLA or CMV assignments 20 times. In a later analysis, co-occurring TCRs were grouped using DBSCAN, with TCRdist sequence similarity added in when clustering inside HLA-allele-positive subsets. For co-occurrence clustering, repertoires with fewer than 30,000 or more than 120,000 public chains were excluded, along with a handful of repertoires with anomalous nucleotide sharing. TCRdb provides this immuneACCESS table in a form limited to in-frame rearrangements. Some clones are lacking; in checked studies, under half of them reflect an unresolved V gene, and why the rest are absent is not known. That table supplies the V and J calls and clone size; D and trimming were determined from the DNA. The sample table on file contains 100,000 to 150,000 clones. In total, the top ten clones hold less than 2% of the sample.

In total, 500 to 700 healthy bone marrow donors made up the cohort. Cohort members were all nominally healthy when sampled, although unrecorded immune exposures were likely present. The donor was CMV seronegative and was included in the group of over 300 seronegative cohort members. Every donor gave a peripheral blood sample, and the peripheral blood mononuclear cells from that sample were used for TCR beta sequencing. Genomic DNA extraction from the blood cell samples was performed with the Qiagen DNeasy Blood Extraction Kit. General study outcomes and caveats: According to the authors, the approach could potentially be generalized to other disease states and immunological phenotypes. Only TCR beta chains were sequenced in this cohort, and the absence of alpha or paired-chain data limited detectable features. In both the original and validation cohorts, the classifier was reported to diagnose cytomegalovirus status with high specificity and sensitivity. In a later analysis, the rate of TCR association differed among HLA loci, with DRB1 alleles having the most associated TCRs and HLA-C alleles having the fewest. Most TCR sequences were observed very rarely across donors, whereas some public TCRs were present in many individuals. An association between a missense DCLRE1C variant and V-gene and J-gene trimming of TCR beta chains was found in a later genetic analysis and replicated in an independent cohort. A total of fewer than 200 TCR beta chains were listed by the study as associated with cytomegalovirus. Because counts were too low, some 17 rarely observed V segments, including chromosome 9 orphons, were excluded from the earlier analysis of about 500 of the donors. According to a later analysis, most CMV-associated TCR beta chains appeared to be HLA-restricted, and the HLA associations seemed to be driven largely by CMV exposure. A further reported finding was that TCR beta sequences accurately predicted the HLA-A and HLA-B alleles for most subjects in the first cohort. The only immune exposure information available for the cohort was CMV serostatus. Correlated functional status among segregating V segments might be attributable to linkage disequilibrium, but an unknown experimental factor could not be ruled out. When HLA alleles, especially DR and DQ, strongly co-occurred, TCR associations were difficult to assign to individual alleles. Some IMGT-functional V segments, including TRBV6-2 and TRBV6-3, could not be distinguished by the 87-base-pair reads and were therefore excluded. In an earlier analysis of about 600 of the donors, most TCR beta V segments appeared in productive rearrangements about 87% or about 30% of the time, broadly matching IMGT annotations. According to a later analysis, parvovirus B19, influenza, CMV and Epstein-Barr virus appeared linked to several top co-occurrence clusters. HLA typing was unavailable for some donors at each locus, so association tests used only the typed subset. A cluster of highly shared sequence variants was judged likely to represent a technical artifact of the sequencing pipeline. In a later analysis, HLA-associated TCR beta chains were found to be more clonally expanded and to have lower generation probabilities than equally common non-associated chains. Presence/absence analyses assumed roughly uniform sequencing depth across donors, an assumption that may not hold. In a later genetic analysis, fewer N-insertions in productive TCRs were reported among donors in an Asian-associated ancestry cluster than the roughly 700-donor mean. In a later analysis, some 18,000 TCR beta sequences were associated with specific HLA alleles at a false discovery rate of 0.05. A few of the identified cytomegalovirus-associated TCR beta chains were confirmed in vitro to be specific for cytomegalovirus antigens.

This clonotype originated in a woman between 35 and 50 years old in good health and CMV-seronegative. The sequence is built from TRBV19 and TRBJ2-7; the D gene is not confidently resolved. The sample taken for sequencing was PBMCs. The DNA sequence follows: TGTGCCAGTAGTAAATTAGGTGGAGCCTACGAGCAGTACTTC. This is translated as CASSKLGGAYEQYF.